This T cell receptor (beta chain) was obtained from a study of blood T cell repertoires in COVID-19. TCRdb's table, derived via immunoSEQ multiplex PCR, lists solely in-frame clones and lacks some. The sample includes about 200,000 clones, about 88% of them seen just once. Germline CDR1 LNHDA, CDR2 SQIVND (reference sequence). V lost 6 bases to trimming and J lost 3 bases, with 10 bases between them. The CDR3 is 13 residues long. The sample consisted of peripheral blood. The receptor was derived from a man aged 40-50 years with active or convalescent COVID-19. The chain couples TRBV19 to TRBJ2-3; weak D call: TRBD1 (6 bases). The CDR3 nucleotides read TGTGCCAGTAGGAAGGGGGTAACAGATACGCAGTATTTT. Protein: CASRKGVTDTQYF.